Shown below are 29 T cell receptor beta chains from a single sample sequenced in a study of immune cell composition in non-small cell lung cancer. The data were produced by immunoSEQ multiplex PCR, yet TCRdb's version contains in-frame clones alone and is incomplete. This table has 1,500 to 2,500 clones, roughly 82% appearing once. The sequenced material came from lung tumor tissue. These receptor sequences come from a human donor with non-small cell lung cancer.

The chain carries TRBV19 and TRBJ2-3, with TRBD1 identical over 10 bases. The V gene end was trimmed by 6 bases and the J gene end by 5 bases; junction bases not matched to a gene: 8. The V gene's germline CDR1 is LNHDA and CDR2 SQIVND (reference sequence). This CDR3 contains 15 residues. The CDR3 is CASRKAGQGIDTQYF. The CDR3 coding sequence is TGTGCCAGTAGAAAGGCGGGACAGGGGATAGATACGCAGTATTTT.

V usage is TRBV5-1 and J usage is TRBJ1-3; TRBD1 aligns across 7 bases. The length of the CDR3 is 15 residues. Germline values: CDR1 SGHRS, CDR2 YFSETQ. Unmatched junction bases numbered 6, after V lost 6 bases and J lost 0 bases. Here the CDR3 reads CASNRQGHSGNTIYF. The CDR3 DNA sequence: TGCGCCAGCAACCGACAGGGACACTCTGGAAACACCATATATTTT. The full variable domain, in which reference TRBV5-1 and TRBJ1-3 provide the parts outside the CDR3, is KAGVTQTPRYLIKTRGQQVTLSCSPISGHRSVSWYQQTPGQGLQFLFEYFSETQRNKGNFPGRFSGRQFSNSRSEMNVSTLELGDSALYLCASNRQGHSGNTIYFGEGSWLTVV.

The CDR3 coding sequence is TGTGCCAGCAGCACGGGGGGGCAGGGTTCCTACGAGCAGTACTTC. This encodes CASSTGGQGSYEQYF. The chain has TRBV5-4 and TRBJ2-7, with TRBD2 identical over 8 bases. This CDR3 region has 15 residues. V lost 4 bases to trimming and J lost 1 base; unmatched junction nucleotides: 7. Germline CDR1 reads SGHNT; CDR2 reads YYREEE (reference sequence).

This chain joins TRBV6-5 and TRBJ1-2; tentative D call: TRBD1 (6 bases). The CDR3 spans 13 residues. Trimming pared 0 bases from V and 6 bases from J, leaving 8 bases between. Germline V CDR1 and CDR2: MNHEY, SVGAGI. Here the CDR3 reads CASSYSAGDGYTF. CDR3 nucleotide sequence: TGTGCCAGCAGTTACTCTGCAGGGGATGGCTACACCTTC.

The gene calls are TRBV5-1 and TRBJ1-1; weak D call: TRBD1 (5 bases). This CDR3 spans 13 amino acids. Trimming cost V 0 bases and J 4 bases, with 7 bases left between them. The germline V gene has CDR1 SGHRS and CDR2 YFSETQ. The CDR3 reads CASSLEGFTEAFF. For the CDR3, the DNA is TGCGCCAGCAGCTTGGAGGGGTTCACTGAAGCTTTCTTT. Drawing the rest from reference TRBV5-1 and TRBJ1-1, the complete variable domain is KAGVTQTPRYLIKTRGQQVTLSCSPISGHRSVSWYQQTPGQGLQFLFEYFSETQRNKGNFPGRFSGRQFSNSRSEMNVSTLELGDSALYLCASSLEGFTEAFFGQGTRLTVV.

This chain uses TRBV5-8 with TRBJ2-1; TRBD2 agrees at 13 bases. Trimming cost V 2 bases and J 10 bases; bases outside gene matches: 12. This CDR3 has 17 residues. Germline CDR1 is SGHTS and CDR2 is YDEGEE. CDR3 nucleotide sequence: TGTGCCAGCAGCTTCTCCCGCGGACTAGCGGGAGACGGGGAGCAGTTCTTC. It is translated as CASSFSRGLAGDGEQFF. The full variable domain, rest sourced from reference TRBV5-8 and TRBJ2-1, is EAGVTQSPTHLIKTRGQQATLRCSPISGHTSVYWYQQALGLGLQFLLWYDEGEERNRGNFPPRFSGRQFPNYSSELNVNALELEDSALYLCASSFSRGLAGDGEQFFGPGTRLTVL.

This chain uses TRBV5-5 with TRBJ2-7, with D maybe TRBD1 (5 bases). CDR3 length: 13 residues. Germline values: CDR1 SGHKS, CDR2 YYEKEE (reference sequence). Trimming left V 5 bases short and J 2 bases short, with 11 bases between. In DNA form, the CDR3 reads TGTGCCAGCAGGGCGTGGGGCACCTACGAGCAGTACTTC. Its translation: CASRAWGTYEQYF.

The rearrangement joins TRBV11-2 to TRBJ1-1; D gene uncertain. The CDR3 is 13 residues long. V lost 3 bases and J 1 base, leaving 6 bases between the germline ends. Per germline, CDR1 SGHAT and CDR2 FQNNGV. This CDR3 reads CASSFGWNTEAFF. CDR3 in DNA: TGTGCCAGCAGCTTCGGGTGGAACACTGAAGCTTTCTTT.

This clone has a single count. The chain links TRBV6-5 to TRBJ1-3; D is uncertain. The V end lost 8 bases, the J end lost 4 bases, and 15 bases lay between the germline ends. There are 14 residues in the CDR3. Germline-derived CDR1 and CDR2 are MNHEY and SVGAGI. The CDR3 DNA sequence: TGTGCCAGCGGTGCCCGGGTCGCCGGAAACACCATATATTTT. It yields the protein CASGARVAGNTIYF.

The chain is built from TRBV5-1 and TRBJ2-3; 8 bases agree with TRBD2. V trimming: 4 bases; J trimming: 2 bases; junction bases outside the gene matches: 9. CDR3 length equals 16 residues. Germline V gene sequence: CDR1 SGHRS, CDR2 YFSETQ. CDR3 region: CASSIPSGSNTDTQYF. CDR3 nucleotide sequence: TGCGCCAGCAGCATACCCAGCGGGAGCAACACAGATACGCAGTATTTT.

The chain employs TRBV28 and TRBJ2-7; TRBD1 agrees at 8 bases. The V segment lost 6 bases and the J segment 11 bases; nucleotides outside the gene matches: 6. CDR1 is MDHEN and CDR2 is SYDVKM in the germline V gene. The CDR3 contains 11 residues. CDR3 loop: CASSQGAGKYF. The CDR3 coding sequence is TGTGCCAGCAGCCAGGGGGCAGGGAAGTACTTC.

This rearrangement joins TRBV7-9 to TRBJ2-3; 12 positions agree with TRBD2. Germline V gene data show CDR1 as SEHNR and CDR2 as FQNEAQ (reference sequence). V shed 0 bases, J shed 7 bases, and the junction held 8 bases outside the gene matches. The CDR3 loop spans 17 amino acids. CDR3 amino acids: CASSLAPSGGAIYTQYF. DNA for the CDR3: TGTGCCAGCAGCTTAGCTCCTAGCGGGGGGGCCATATATACGCAGTATTTT. The whole variable domain, remainder taken from reference TRBV7-9 and TRBJ2-3, is DTGVSQNPRHKITKRGQNVTFRCDPISEHNRLYWYRQTLGQGPEFLTYFQNEAQLEKSRLLSDRFSAERPKGSFSTLEIQRTEQGDSAMYLCASSLAPSGGAIYTQYFGPGTRLTVL.

This clone was seen more than once but under ten times. The CDR3 nucleotides are TGTGCCAGCAGCCAAGAAAGTGGGGGGGTGGGGCATGGTTCACCCCTCCACTTT. Translated: CASSQESGGVGHGSPLHF. The V and J genes are TRBV4-2 and TRBJ1-6, with TRBD1 as a possible D gene (5 bases). V was trimmed by 0 bases and J by 9 bases, leaving 21 bases between them. This CDR3 has 18 residues. The germline gives CDR1 LGHNA, CDR2 YNFKEQ.

The V call is TRBV5-1, the J call TRBJ2-1, with TRBD2 matching 13 bases. CDR1 and CDR2 from the germline V gene are SGHRS and YFSETQ. CDR3 size: 18 residues. The ends lost 4 bases at V and 3 bases at J; junction bases unmatched: 10. The CDR3 loop reads CASSQLAGGPVNYNEQFF. CDR3 nucleotide sequence: TGCGCCAGCAGCCAACTAGCGGGAGGGCCTGTAAACTACAATGAGCAGTTCTTC.

This chain joins TRBV18 and TRBJ2-7; no clear D gene. The CDR3 totals 15 residues. Trimming stripped 2 bases from V and 2 bases from J, with 13 bases between. CDR1 is KGHSH and CDR2 is LQKENI in the germline V gene. This CDR3 reads CASSPSTLLTYEQYF. The CDR3 nucleotides are TGTGCCAGCTCACCATCGACACTCCTAACCTACGAGCAGTACTTC.

V usage is TRBV28 and J usage is TRBJ1-5, with 7 bases lining up with TRBD1. V shed 5 bases, J shed 8 bases, and the junction held 12 bases outside the gene matches. The V gene's germline CDR1 is MDHEN and CDR2 SYDVKM. The CDR3 totals 15 residues. In DNA, the CDR3 is TGTGCCAGCAGTCCAGGGACAGCCTTTCGGGAGCCCCAGCATTTT. Encoded protein: CASSPGTAFREPQHF.

The rearrangement uses TRBV19 and TRBJ2-5; tentative D call: TRBD1 (6 bases). From germline, CDR1 is LNHDA and CDR2 SQIVND (reference sequence). V was pared by 3 bases and J by 7 bases, with 15 bases between. The CDR3 runs 14 residues. CDR3 region: CASSMGQGRGTQYF. DNA of the CDR3: TGTGCCAGTAGTATGGGGCAGGGGAGAGGGACCCAGTACTTC. The entire variable domain, with the rest obtained from reference TRBV19 and TRBJ2-5, is as follows: DGGITQSPKYLFRKEGQNVTLSCEQNLNHDAMYWYRQDPGQGLRLIYYSQIVNDFQKGDIAEGYSVSREKKESFPLTVTSAQKNPTAFYLCASSMGQGRGTQYFGPGTRLLVL.

The rearrangement uses TRBV6-5 and TRBJ2-7; possible D gene TRBD2, 5 bases. CDR3 size: 13 residues. Germline values: CDR1 MNHEY, CDR2 SVGAGI. With 5 bases removed from V and 3 bases from J, the gap between germline ends came to 11 bases. The CDR3 nucleotides are TGTGCCAGCAGTGTCGACTACTTCTACGAGCAGTACTTC. The encoded protein is CASSVDYFYEQYF.

In its sample, this clone was seen once. This chain connects TRBV19 to TRBJ1-5; D is uncertain. There are 14 residues in the CDR3. Trimming cost V 5 bases and J 4 bases, with 12 bases left between them. Germline CDR1 is LNHDA and CDR2 is SQIVND (reference sequence). The CDR3 region is CASSPLVRNQPQHF. In nucleotides, the CDR3 is TGTGCCAGTAGTCCCCTAGTAAGGAATCAGCCCCAGCATTTT. Variable domain in full (rest from reference TRBV19 and TRBJ1-5): DGGITQSPKYLFRKEGQNVTLSCEQNLNHDAMYWYRQDPGQGLRLIYYSQIVNDFQKGDIAEGYSVSREKKESFPLTVTSAQKNPTAFYLCASSPLVRNQPQHFGDGTRLSIL.

In the case of this clone: Germline is not matched at one junction end, which may reflect a read error. The V gene is TRBV5-1, the J gene TRBJ2-5; 9 bases fit TRBD2. CDR3 length equals 11 residues. CDR1 SGHRS and CDR2 YFSETQ come from the germline V gene. The CDR3 bases are TGCGCCAGCAGCTTGACGGGGACTAGCCACTTC. As protein: CASSLTGTSHF.

The chain links TRBV4-3 to TRBJ1-4; 8 bases match TRBD1. This CDR3 is 15 amino acids long. CDR1 is LGHNA, CDR2 YSLEER, per germline. V was pared by 4 bases and J by 3 bases, with 4 bases of the junction left unmatched. The CDR3 here is CASSRQTGANEKLFF. CDR3 sequence (DNA): TGCGCCAGCAGCCGACAGACAGGGGCTAATGAAAAACTGTTTTTT.

The chain carries TRBV9 and TRBJ2-1; 7 bases are shared with TRBD2. After removal of 3 bases from V and 8 bases from J, the junction contained 5 bases not matched to a gene. CDR1 is SGDLS and CDR2 is YYNGEE in the germline V gene. This CDR3 comprises 13 residues. CDR3 nucleotides: TGTGCCAGCAGCGAGGCGGGAGCACATGAGCAGTTCTTC. Its protein product is CASSEAGAHEQFF.

On this clone itself: At one boundary the junction diverges from the germline segment, which might be a read error. The chain has TRBV5-1 and TRBJ2-3, with D possibly TRBD1 on 6 matching bases. The CDR3 has 12 residues. Germline V gene lookup returns CDR1 SGHRS and CDR2 YFSETQ. The CDR3 sequence is CASSFATGTQYF. The DNA of the CDR3 is TGCGCCAGCAGCTTCGCGACAGGTACGCAGTATTTT.

This sequence joins TRBV7-9 and TRBJ2-2, with 7 bases fitting TRBD2. The CDR3 extends over 16 amino acids. Looked up from germline, CDR1 is SEHNR and CDR2 is FQNEAQ (reference sequence). V was pared by 4 bases and J by 0 bases, with 5 bases of the junction left unmatched. This CDR3 reads CASSSQAGANTGELFF. CDR3 sequence (DNA): TGTGCCAGCAGCTCCCAGGCGGGAGCGAACACCGGGGAGCTGTTTTTT.

For this clone: One end of the junction is discordant with germline, which a read error may explain. The CDR3: CASTLHPSGYGYTF. The CDR3 coding sequence is TGTGCCAGCACTTTACATCCTTCCGGCTATGGCTACACCTTC. The gene calls are TRBV28 and TRBJ1-2; no firm D call. This CDR3 has 14 residues. Germline V CDR1 and CDR2: MDHEN, SYDVKM.

The chain combines TRBV28 with TRBJ2-3, with TRBD1 identical over 7 bases. Losses at the gene ends were 7 bases for V and 4 bases for J; bases not matched to a gene: 8. This CDR3 spans 14 amino acids. CDR1 is MDHEN, CDR2 SYDVKM, per germline. The DNA for the CDR3 is TGTGCCAGCAATCCTTCGACAGGGTCAGATACGCAGTATTTT. This codes for CASNPSTGSDTQYF.

The chain couples TRBV19 to TRBJ2-5; 8 bases map to TRBD1. Germline CDR1 reads LNHDA; CDR2 reads SQIVND (reference sequence). Trimming at V came to 2 bases and at J to 7 bases, leaving 15 bases not matched to a gene. The CDR3 spans 17 residues. The chain's CDR3 is CASSIRQGAFSRGTQYF. CDR3 nucleotides: TGTGCCAGTAGTATAAGGCAGGGGGCCTTCTCCCGGGGGACCCAGTACTTC. Full variable domain (outside the CDR3, taken from reference TRBV19 and TRBJ2-5): DGGITQSPKYLFRKEGQNVTLSCEQNLNHDAMYWYRQDPGQGLRLIYYSQIVNDFQKGDIAEGYSVSREKKESFPLTVTSAQKNPTAFYLCASSIRQGAFSRGTQYFGPGTRLLVL.

In this sample, this clone turned up once. The chain combines TRBV19 with TRBJ2-7; 11 nucleotides match TRBD2. Germline loops: CDR1 LNHDA, CDR2 SQIVND (reference sequence). The CDR3 totals 15 residues. Unmatched junction bases numbered 4, after V lost 4 bases and J lost 2 bases. The CDR3 protein is CASSRPSGRPYEQYF. As DNA, the CDR3 is TGTGCCAGTAGTAGACCTAGCGGGAGGCCCTACGAGCAGTACTTC.

V usage is TRBV5-1 and J usage is TRBJ2-1, with TRBD1 identical over 10 bases. J gave up 3 bases and V 4 bases, and 4 bases lay outside the gene matches. This CDR3 is built from 15 residues. Germline lookup yields CDR1 SGHRS and CDR2 YFSETQ. The CDR3 bases are TGCGCCAGCAGCGTGGGACAGGGGATCTACAATGAGCAGTTCTTC. As protein: CASSVGQGIYNEQFF.